The 26 T cell receptor beta chains below were found in one sample sequenced in a study of regulatory and conventional T cells in RAG deficiency. Genomic DNA came from blood conventional CD4+ T cells gated CD25-low CD127-high. Assay: immunoSEQ multiplex PCR; the TCRdb copy retains only in-frame clones and omits some. This table has 45,000 or so clones, over 80% appearing once. This sample also appeared in a second study, on regulatory T cells. That work contributes: Amplification used 52 TRBV primers and 13 TRBJ primers.

The material sequenced was CD4+ effector T cells sorted from blood. These TCRs come from a human donor in good health.

This clone showed up just a few times. The V gene is TRBV7-2, the J gene TRBJ1-3; possibly TRBD1 for D (6 bases). Between the trimmed V and J ends, which lost 0 bases and 4 bases, there was a span of 7 bases. The germline CDR1 and CDR2 sequences are SGHTA and FQGNSA. The CDR3 consists of 14 residues. The CDR3 DNA is TGTGCCAGCAGCTTAGCGGACAGAGGAAACACCATATATTTT. Translating it yields CASSLADRGNTIYF.

The chain recombines TRBV7-2 with TRBJ1-2, with D maybe TRBD1 (6 bases). CDR3 length: 15 residues. Germline V gene lookup returns CDR1 SGHTA and CDR2 FQGNSA. The V end lost 4 bases, the J end lost 8 bases, and 20 bases lay between the germline ends. CDR3 sequence (DNA): TGTGCCAGCAGCTCGAACGGGGGGGCTCGGGTCGGCTACACCTTC. It yields the protein CASSSNGGARVGYTF.

The V gene is TRBV28, the J gene TRBJ1-5, with 7 bases matching TRBD1. Trimming took 8 bases from V and 7 from J; bases not matched to a gene: 17. CDR1 and CDR2 from the germline V gene are MDHEN and SYDVKM. The CDR3 is made up of 16 amino acids. The CDR3 sequence: CASCWQQGGAAQPQHF. The CDR3 nucleotides are TGTGCCAGCTGTTGGCAACAAGGGGGCGCGGCGCAGCCCCAGCATTTT. The full variable domain, rest sourced from reference TRBV28 and TRBJ1-5, is DVKVTQSSRYLVKRTGEKVFLECVQDMDHENMFWYRQDPGLGLRLIYFSYDVKMKEKGDIPEGYSVSREKKERFSLILESASTNQTSMYLCASCWQQGGAAQPQHFGDGTRLSIL.

V and J are TRBV14 and TRBJ1-1; 8 nucleotides match TRBD1. The CDR3 has 14 amino acids. Germline V gene data show CDR1 as SGHDN and CDR2 as FVKESK. With V trimmed by 6 bases and J by 6 bases, 9 bases remained unmatched. The CDR3 loop is CASRRDRGVAEAFF. CDR3 coding DNA: TGTGCCAGCAGACGAGACAGGGGTGTGGCTGAAGCTTTCTTT.

The rearrangement uses TRBV7-9 and TRBJ2-3; no firm D call. V gave up 0 bases and J gave up 1 base, with 8 bases separating them. CDR1 and CDR2 from the germline V gene are SEHNR and FQNEAQ (reference sequence). The CDR3 covers 15 residues. The CDR3 DNA reads TGTGCCAGCAGCTTAGCCCAGTCTCGCACAGATACGCAGTATTTT. This translates into CASSLAQSRTDTQYF.

CDR3 sequence: CASSQRTSGMADTQYF. The CDR3 nucleotides are TGCGCCAGCAGCCAGAGGACTAGCGGGATGGCAGATACGCAGTATTTT. The V call is TRBV5-1, the J call TRBJ2-3; TRBD2 matches 12 bases. V lost 4 bases and J lost 4; bases outside the gene matches: 7. From germline, CDR1 is SGHRS and CDR2 YFSETQ. The CDR3 consists of 16 residues.

The chain links TRBV5-1 to TRBJ2-2; 7 bases line up with TRBD2. CDR3 length: 16 amino acids. Germline CDR1 and CDR2: SGHRS and YFSETQ. V shed 0 bases, J shed 1 base, and the junction held 3 bases outside the gene matches. This CDR3 is CASSLESGVNTGELFF. The CDR3 nucleotides are TGCGCCAGCAGCTTGGAGAGCGGGGTGAACACCGGGGAGCTGTTTTTT. Looking up the rest from reference TRBV5-1 and TRBJ2-2 gives the full variable domain: KAGVTQTPRYLIKTRGQQVTLSCSPISGHRSVSWYQQTPGQGLQFLFEYFSETQRNKGNFPGRFSGRQFSNSRSEMNVSTLELGDSALYLCASSLESGVNTGELFFGEGSRLTVL.

The genes are TRBV7-2 and TRBJ2-5; 8 bases are a match to TRBD2. The CDR3 covers 16 residues. The trim removed 0 bases at V and 5 bases at J, leaving 8 bases unmatched. Germline V gene sequence: CDR1 SGHTA, CDR2 FQGNSA. CDR3 in amino acids: CASSLAGPSGWETQYF. CDR3 sequence (DNA): TGTGCCAGCAGCTTAGCGGGTCCTAGCGGGTGGGAGACCCAGTACTTC.

The chain carries TRBV25-1 and TRBJ2-1, with 14 bases aligning to TRBD2. Germline values: CDR1 MGHDK, CDR2 SYGVNS. Trimming at V came to 4 bases and at J to 10 bases, leaving 12 bases not matched to a gene. There are 17 residues in the CDR3. The CDR3 nucleotides read TGTGCCAGCAGTGGGGGGCTAGGGACTAGCGGGAGTAACGAGCAGTTCTTC. This sequence encodes CASSGGLGTSGSNEQFF.

The chain uses TRBV2 and TRBJ2-1; D not certain. Germline V CDR1 and CDR2: SNHLY, FYNNEI. With 10 bases removed from V and 8 bases from J, the gap between germline ends came to 9 bases. This CDR3 region has 10 residues. The CDR3 loop reads CATLIDEQFF. The DNA of the CDR3 is TGTGCCACCCTCATCGATGAGCAGTTCTTC.

The rearrangement links TRBV29-1 to TRBJ1-1; TRBD1 matches at 9 bases. The CDR3 sequence is 11 residues long. In germline, CDR1 is SQVTM, CDR2 ANQGSEA. V lost 3 bases to trimming and J lost 10 bases; unmatched junction nucleotides: 3. CDR3 bases: TGCAGCGTTGATCGACAGGGGGGAGCTTTCTTT. Encoded protein: CSVDRQGGAFF.

The sample holds a few counts of this clone. J is TRBJ1-6 and V is TRBV28, with D unresolved. Per the germline V gene, CDR1 is MDHEN and CDR2 is SYDVKM. Trimming took off 7 bases at V and 9 bases at J, with 13 bases between the two ends. The CDR3 sequence is 13 residues long. CDR3 loop: CASMLPSGSPLHF. CDR3 nucleotides: TGTGCCAGCATGCTTCCAAGTGGTTCACCCCTCCACTTT.

J is TRBJ2-2 and V is TRBV27; D uncertain. This CDR3 contains 15 residues. Germline assignment: CDR1 MNHEY and CDR2 SMNVEV (reference sequence). V dropped 2 bases and J dropped 1 base, with 8 bases sitting between them. CDR3 sequence reads: CASSLRPKNTGELFF. DNA of the CDR3: TGTGCCAGCAGTTTACGTCCCAAGAACACCGGGGAGCTGTTTTTT.

This chain links TRBV9 with TRBJ1-2; no clear D. The germline gives CDR1 SGDLS, CDR2 YYNGEE. V was clipped by 2 bases and J by 2 bases, with 16 bases between them. The CDR3 contains 16 residues. The CDR3 region has the DNA TGTGCCAGCAGCGTGGGCCCATCGGACGCGAACTATGGCTACACCTTC. Its translation: CASSVGPSDANYGYTF.

This clone appeared once. The chain has TRBV11-2 and TRBJ2-2; 7 bases are shared with TRBD2. The CDR3 sequence is 17 residues long. CDR1 and CDR2 from the germline V gene are SGHAT and FQNNGV. Trimming cost V 2 bases and J 2 bases; bases outside gene matches: 8. The CDR3 loop is CASSLPPGLQNTGELFF. Written as DNA, the CDR3 is TGTGCCAGCAGCTTACCGCCGGGACTACAAAACACCGGGGAGCTGTTTTTT.

CDR3 sequence: CASSRDGISGNTIYF. The CDR3 nucleotides are TGTGCCAGCAGTCGAGACGGGATCTCTGGAAACACCATATATTTT. V and J are TRBV11-3 and TRBJ1-3; the D is unclear. Germline CDR1 and CDR2: SGHNT and YENEEA. The CDR3 spans 15 residues. V lost 6 bases and J 0 bases, leaving 12 bases between the germline ends.

V is TRBV28 and J is TRBJ1-5, with TRBD1 identical over 7 bases. CDR1 and CDR2 from the germline V gene are MDHEN and SYDVKM. The CDR3 is 16 amino acids. J lost 2 bases, V lost 4 bases, and 8 bases had no gene match. The CDR3 DNA sequence: TGTGCCAGCAGTTCCCCAGCCGGACAGGGCAATCAGCCCCAGCATTTT. Translation: CASSSPAGQGNQPQHF. The entire variable domain, with the rest obtained from reference TRBV28 and TRBJ1-5, is as follows: DVKVTQSSRYLVKRTGEKVFLECVQDMDHENMFWYRQDPGLGLRLIYFSYDVKMKEKGDIPEGYSVSREKKERFSLILESASTNQTSMYLCASSSPAGQGNQPQHFGDGTRLSIL.

The gene calls are TRBV28 and TRBJ2-1; 7 nucleotides agree with TRBD2. V lost 5 bases and J lost 0; bases outside the gene matches: 4. CDR1 MDHEN and CDR2 SYDVKM come from the germline V gene. The CDR3 spans 15 residues. CDR3 protein: CASSGAGSSYNEQFF. DNA for the CDR3: TGTGCCAGCAGTGGAGCGGGGAGCTCCTACAATGAGCAGTTCTTC.

This chain uses TRBV27 with TRBJ2-7; 8 bases align to TRBD1. CDR1 and CDR2 from the germline V gene are MNHEY and SMNVEV (reference sequence). Germline trimming cut 7 bases from V and 7 bases from J; bases unmatched to any gene: 18. The CDR3 length is 16 residues. The CDR3 region is CASTHNQAGGLTEQYF. Here the CDR3 DNA reads TGTGCCAGCACCCACAACCAGGCAGGGGGCCTGACGGAGCAGTACTTC.

V gene TRBV6-6 combines with J gene TRBJ2-1; 7 positions agree with TRBD2. V lost 7 bases to trimming and J lost 6 bases; unmatched junction nucleotides: 12. Germline V gene lookup returns CDR1 MNHNY and CDR2 SVGAGI (reference sequence). The CDR3 totals 15 residues. In nucleotides, the CDR3 is TGTGCCAGCACCTACCCAGGGACTAACTTCAATGAGCAGTTCTTC. This translates into CASTYPGTNFNEQFF.

The chain couples TRBV7-2 to TRBJ2-1, with a weak D call TRBD1 (6 bases). The V end was cut by 4 bases, the J end by 9 bases, with 22 bases between. Germline V gene data show CDR1 as SGHTA and CDR2 as FQGNSA. The CDR3 covers 16 residues. In DNA form, the CDR3 reads TGTGCCAGCAGCTCGAACAGGGTCATCGCGGCGGCTGAGCAGTTCTTC. As protein: CASSSNRVIAAAEQFF.

The genes are TRBV6-6 and TRBJ2-3; TRBD1 aligns across 8 bases. Trimming cost V 7 bases and J 1 base; bases outside gene matches: 7. The CDR3 runs to 15 residues. Looked up from germline, CDR1 is MNHNY and CDR2 is SVGAGI (reference sequence). The CDR3 DNA is TGTGCCAGCACCCCTTTGGGACAGGGCACAGATACGCAGTATTTT. This sequence encodes CASTPLGQGTDTQYF.

The chain joins TRBV27 to TRBJ1-2; D is undetermined. V was shortened by 10 bases and J by 8 bases, with 20 bases between the two germline ends. The CDR3 extends over 13 amino acids. Germline CDR1 is MNHEY and CDR2 is SMNVEV (reference sequence). CDR3: CATYRSGGGGYTF. CDR3 nucleotide sequence: TGTGCCACCTATAGATCCGGTGGCGGCGGCTACACCTTC.

The rearrangement joins TRBV7-8 to TRBJ1-4; 9 nucleotides match TRBD1. V shed 5 bases and J 5 bases; nucleotides not matched to a gene: 6. The CDR3 totals 15 residues. Germline CDR1 and CDR2: SGHVS and FQNEAQ. The CDR3 protein is CASSPRTGVNEKLFF. The CDR3 nucleotides read TGTGCCAGCAGCCCGAGGACAGGGGTCAATGAAAAACTGTTTTTT. Full variable domain (remainder filled in from reference TRBV7-8 and TRBJ1-4): GAGVSQSPRYKVAKRGQDVALRCDPISGHVSLFWYQQALGQGPEFLTYFQNEAQLDKSGLPSDRFFAERPEGSVSTLKIQRTQQEDSAVYLCASSPRTGVNEKLFFGSGTQLSVL.

V usage is TRBV11-2 and J usage is TRBJ1-3; unclear D gene. The CDR3 spans 15 residues. The V gene lost 5 bases and the J gene lost 0 bases, with 11 bases spanning the gap. Germline CDR1 and CDR2: SGHAT and FQNNGV. CDR3 DNA: TGTGCCAGCAGCCCCGGGCTTAACTCTGGAAACACCATATATTTT. As protein: CASSPGLNSGNTIYF.

The chain uses TRBV19 and TRBJ2-3, with D possibly being TRBD1 (6 bases). Germline V gene data show CDR1 as LNHDA and CDR2 as SQIVND (reference sequence). With 5 bases removed from V and 6 bases from J, the gap between germline ends came to 12 bases. This CDR3 contains 13 residues. The CDR3 loop is CASSVQGVDTQYF. The CDR3, as DNA: TGTGCCAGTAGTGTACAGGGTGTCGATACGCAGTATTTT.